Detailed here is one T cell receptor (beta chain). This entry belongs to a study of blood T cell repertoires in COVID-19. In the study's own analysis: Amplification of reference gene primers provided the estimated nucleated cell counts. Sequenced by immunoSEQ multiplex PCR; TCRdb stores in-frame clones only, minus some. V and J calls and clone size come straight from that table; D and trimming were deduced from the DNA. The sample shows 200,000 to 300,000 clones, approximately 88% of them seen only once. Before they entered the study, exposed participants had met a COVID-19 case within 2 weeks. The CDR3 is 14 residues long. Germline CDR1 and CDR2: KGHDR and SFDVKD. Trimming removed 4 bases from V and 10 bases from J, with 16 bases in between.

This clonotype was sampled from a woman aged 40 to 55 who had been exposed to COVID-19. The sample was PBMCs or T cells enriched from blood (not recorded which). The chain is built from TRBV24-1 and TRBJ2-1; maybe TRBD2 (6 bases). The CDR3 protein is CATSDLPSSAEQFF. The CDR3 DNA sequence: TGTGCCACCAGTGACCTGCCCTCTAGCGCCGAGCAGTTCTTC.